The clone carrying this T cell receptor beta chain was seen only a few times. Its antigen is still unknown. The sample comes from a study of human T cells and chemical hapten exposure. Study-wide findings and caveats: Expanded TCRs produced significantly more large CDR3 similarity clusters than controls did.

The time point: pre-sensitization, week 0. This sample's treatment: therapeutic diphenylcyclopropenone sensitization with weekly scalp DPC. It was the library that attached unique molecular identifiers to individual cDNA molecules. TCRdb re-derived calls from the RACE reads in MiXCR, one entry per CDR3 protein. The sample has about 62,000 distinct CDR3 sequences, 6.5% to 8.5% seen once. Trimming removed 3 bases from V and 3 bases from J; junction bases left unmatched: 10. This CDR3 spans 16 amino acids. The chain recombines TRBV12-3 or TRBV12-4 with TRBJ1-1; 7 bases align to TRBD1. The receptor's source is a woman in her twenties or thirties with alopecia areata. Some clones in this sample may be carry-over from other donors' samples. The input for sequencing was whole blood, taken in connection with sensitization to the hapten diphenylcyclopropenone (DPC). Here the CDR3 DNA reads TGTGCCAGCAGTTTTCGTTTAGGGGGCGCGGACACTGAAGCTTTCTTT. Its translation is CASSFRLGGADTEAFF.